The 10 T cell receptor beta chains below were found in one sample sequenced in a study of response to subunit inactivated influenza vaccine. Each CDR3 protein is one row after TCRdb ran MiXCR on the RT-PCR reads. The sample shows about 500,000 distinct CDR3 sequences, 7.2% of them seen only once. Sequences were derived from PBMCs from blood, sampled approximately 25 months after vaccination. These receptors originate from a man between 50 and 75 years old who received an inactivated influenza vaccine.

This clonotype was picked up a small number of times. The gene calls are TRBV7-8 and TRBJ2-7; unclear D gene. The CDR3 has 14 residues. Germline V gene sequence: CDR1 SGHVS, CDR2 FQNEAQ. Trimming stripped 2 bases from V and 0 bases from J, with 8 bases between. CDR3 sequence (DNA): TGTGCCAGCAGCTTAATCCTTGACTCCTACGAGCAGTACTTC. Protein: CASSLILDSYEQYF.

This chain uses TRBV20-1 with TRBJ2-7; D is perhaps TRBD1 (6 bases). Per germline, CDR1 DFQATT and CDR2 SNEGSKA (reference sequence). This CDR3 has 13 residues. The CDR3, as DNA: TGCAGCCCTATCATAGGGACATCCTACGAGCAGTACTTC. Translated, it gives CSPIIGTSYEQYF.

This clonotype was detected many times. This chain joins TRBV27 and TRBJ1-6; no reliable D call. In germline, CDR1 is MNHEY, CDR2 SMNVEV (reference sequence). This CDR3 contains 10 residues. V was trimmed by 0 bases and J by 12 bases, leaving 0 bases between them. The CDR3 is CASSLSPLHF. CDR3 sequence (DNA): TGTGCCAGCAGTTTATCACCCCTCCACTTT.

This clonotype was observed a handful of times. The V and J genes are TRBV6-1 and TRBJ2-1; D unresolved. The CDR3 is 13 amino acids. The V gene's germline CDR1 is MNHNS and CDR2 SASEGT. Trimming pared 4 bases from V and 4 bases from J, leaving 8 bases between. The CDR3 loop is CASSGPAYNEQFF. As DNA, the CDR3 is TGTGCCAGCAGTGGACCGGCGTACAATGAGCAGTTCTTC.

This clonotype was recorded at least ten times. The chain couples TRBV10-3 to TRBJ2-1, with D perhaps TRBD2 (7 bases). The ends were cut back, 11 bases at V and 1 base at J, with 18 bases in the middle. The CDR3 is made up of 15 amino acids. Germline CDR1 and CDR2: ENHRY and SYGVKD. The CDR3 loop is CASRGARGSYNEQFF. In DNA, the CDR3 is TGTGCCTCCCGGGGGGCCCGAGGGTCCTACAATGAGCAGTTCTTC.

This clonotype has ten or more counts. The chain employs TRBV12-3 or TRBV12-4 and TRBJ2-5; D gene uncertain. V lost 6 bases to trimming and J lost 5 bases, with 7 bases between them. The CDR3 totals 11 residues. The CDR3 DNA reads as TGTGCCAGCAGCTTGAGGGAGACCCAGTACTTC. It translates to CASSLRETQYF.

The rearrangement joins TRBV24-1 to TRBJ2-7, with TRBD1 matching over 10 bases. The germline gives CDR1 KGHDR, CDR2 SFDVKD. Trimming cost V 8 bases and J 6 bases; bases outside gene matches: 9. The CDR3 consists of 14 residues. This chain's CDR3 is CATNPGTGEFEQYF. DNA for the CDR3: TGTGCCACCAATCCCGGGACAGGGGAGTTCGAGCAGTACTTC.

This clonotype was observed a handful of times. This chain uses TRBV28 with TRBJ2-1; 7 bases match TRBD2. CDR1 is MDHEN and CDR2 is SYDVKM in the germline V gene. The junction had 10 bases not matched to a gene; V was cut back by 8 bases and J by 0 bases. CDR3 length: 16 amino acids. The CDR3 loop reads CASRSSGGSSYNEQFF. In nucleotides, the CDR3 is TGTGCCAGCCGAAGTTCTGGCGGGAGCTCCTACAATGAGCAGTTCTTC.

Ten or more counts support this clonotype. The chain links TRBV4-3 to TRBJ1-1, with unresolved D. Germline loops: CDR1 LGHNA, CDR2 YSLEER. This CDR3 comprises 14 residues. Trimming shortened V by 0 bases and J by 1 base, and 6 bases separated the two germline ends. The CDR3 DNA sequence: TGCGCCAGCAGCCAAGAAGGGCGGAACACTGAAGCTTTCTTT. This sequence encodes CASSQEGRNTEAFF.

This clonotype has more than one count but fewer than ten. A read error is possible here, since a much larger clone lies one base away. This chain uses TRBV9 with TRBJ1-1; no definite D call. The germline V gene has CDR1 SGDLS and CDR2 YYNGEE. This CDR3 is 13 amino acids long. Trimming pared 1 base from V and 1 base from J, leaving 5 bases between. Written as DNA, the CDR3 is TGTGCCAGCAGCGTACAGGAGAACACTGAAGCTTTCTTT. Amino acid sequence: CASSVQENTEAFF.